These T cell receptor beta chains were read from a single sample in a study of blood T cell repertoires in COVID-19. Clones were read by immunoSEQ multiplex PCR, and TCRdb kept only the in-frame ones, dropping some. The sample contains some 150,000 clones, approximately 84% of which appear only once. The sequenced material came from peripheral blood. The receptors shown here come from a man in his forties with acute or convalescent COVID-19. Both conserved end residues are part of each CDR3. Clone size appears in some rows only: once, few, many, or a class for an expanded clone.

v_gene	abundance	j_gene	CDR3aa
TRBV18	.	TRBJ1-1	CASSRTGDTEAFF
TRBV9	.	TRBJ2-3	CASSVAPSSADTQYF
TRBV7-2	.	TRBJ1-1	CASSFRSNEAFF
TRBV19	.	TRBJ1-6	CASRRQGAGYNSPLHF
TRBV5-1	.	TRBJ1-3	CASSRDSEGNTIYF
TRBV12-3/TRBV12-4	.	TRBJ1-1	CASSLANSRAFF
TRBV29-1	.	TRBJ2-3	CSVRGTSVPDTQYF
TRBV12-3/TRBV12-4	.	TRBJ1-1	CASSQGQNTEAFF
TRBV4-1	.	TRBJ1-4	CASSQGLFSNEKLFF
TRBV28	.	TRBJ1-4	CASRRGSTNEKLFF
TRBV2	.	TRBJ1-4	CASSEYRGNEKLFF
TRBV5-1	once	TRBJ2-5	CASRPSGGAAETQYF
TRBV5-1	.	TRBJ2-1	CASQDRGAYNEQFF
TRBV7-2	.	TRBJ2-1	CASSLVGTSGGLSYNEQFF
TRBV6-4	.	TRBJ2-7	CASKSGGLPYEQYF
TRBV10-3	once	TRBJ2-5	CAIRSRTSGQETQYF
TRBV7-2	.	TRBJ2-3	CASSSLAGGVTDTQYF
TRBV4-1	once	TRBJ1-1	CASSQVEGWDSRDTEAFF
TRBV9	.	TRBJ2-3	CASSVGFRDRGTDTQYF
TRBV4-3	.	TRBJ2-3	CASSQEGPAGGSTDTQYF
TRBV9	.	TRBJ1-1	CASSALGTGNTEAFF
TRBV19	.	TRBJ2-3	CASSILAADTQYF
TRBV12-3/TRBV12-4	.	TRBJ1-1	CASSFSGLGGAFF
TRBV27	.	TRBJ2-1	CASSGFPGLAGNEQFF
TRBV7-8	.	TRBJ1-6	CASSLRDRINSPLHF
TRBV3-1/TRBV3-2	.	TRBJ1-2	CASSQTLGRGLQGYTF
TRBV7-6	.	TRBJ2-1	CASSLGANPSSYNEQFF
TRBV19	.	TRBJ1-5	CASSISTDRDQPQHF
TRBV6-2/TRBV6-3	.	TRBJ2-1	CASSYGRGSNEQFF
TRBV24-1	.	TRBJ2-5	CATSDPLGAGETQYF
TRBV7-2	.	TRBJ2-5	CASSRFDRDQETQYF
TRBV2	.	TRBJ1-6	CASRTGNSPLHF
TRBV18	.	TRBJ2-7	CASSPPHSPYEQYF
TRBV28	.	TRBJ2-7	CASSPPRLATYEQYF
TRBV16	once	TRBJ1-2	CASSLTPGTNYGYTF
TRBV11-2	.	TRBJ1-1	CASSSVGRNTEAFF
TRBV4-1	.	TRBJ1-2	CASSHSSGQGVLGYTF
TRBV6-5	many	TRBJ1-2	CASTDGAGEGYGYTF
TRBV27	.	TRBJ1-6	CASSLSAGVSPLHF
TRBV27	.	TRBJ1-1	CASSLSISGINTEAFF
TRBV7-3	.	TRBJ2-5	CASSLGPQETQYF
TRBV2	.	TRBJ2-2	CASTGLAGGRTGELFF
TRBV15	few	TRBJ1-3	CATSSRVTPGNTIYF
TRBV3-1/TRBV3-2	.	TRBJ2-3	CASNRQGYTDTQYF
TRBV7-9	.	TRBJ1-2	CASSPDSVGGYTF
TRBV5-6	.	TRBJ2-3	CASSLSNRNTDTQYF
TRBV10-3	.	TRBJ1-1	CAISGTENNMNTEAFF
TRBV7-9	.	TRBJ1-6	CASSLLGPYNSPLHF
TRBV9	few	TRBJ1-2	CASSVNPGVGYTF
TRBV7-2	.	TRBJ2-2	CASSLRWDTNTGELFF
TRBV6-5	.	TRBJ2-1	CATTPGGNEQFF
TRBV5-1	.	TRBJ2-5	CASSLVPGLAGGLGETQYF
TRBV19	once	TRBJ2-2	CASSINSGRGGELFF